This T cell receptor beta chain derives from a study of molecular identifiers for immune sequencing clone quantification. In the study overall: RNA from 20,000 or 100,000 naive CD8 cells was split five ways in replicates, with four sequenced.

This clonotype has ten or more counts. TCRdb reprocessed the PCR reads via MiXCR and lists one record per CDR3 protein. The sample gives about 640,000 distinct CDR3 sequences, just under 20% of which show up once; roughly 0.85% is in the top ten. Isolation of naive CD8 T cells was achieved by sorting on a CD8+CD4-CCR7+CD45RA+ phenotype. The ends lost 3 bases at V and 8 bases at J; junction bases unmatched: 9. This CDR3 comprises 16 residues. Per the germline V gene, CDR1 is SQVTM and CDR2 is ANQGSEA. This clonotype originated in a human donor in good health. Some libraries in this study had Jurkat cell RNA spiked in. The specimen sequenced was naive CD8+ T cells from blood, with Jurkat cell RNA spiked in. Subset noted: FACS-sorted CD8+CD4-CCR7+CD45RA+ naive T cells. The chain carries TRBV29-1 and TRBJ2-1; 14 bases match TRBD2. Here the CDR3 reads CSVETGTSGSSDEQFF. The DNA of the CDR3 is TGCAGCGTTGAGACCGGGACTAGCGGGAGTTCTGATGAGCAGTTCTTC.